This TCR beta chain was observed in a study of glioma-infiltrating T cells. The junction had 10 bases not matched to a gene; V was cut back by 2 bases and J by 6 bases. This CDR3 contains 17 residues. Per the germline V gene, CDR1 is MNHEY and CDR2 is SVGEGT. Amplification of TCR alpha and beta CDR3 regions from RNA used iRepertoire nested multiplex PCR. Each CDR3 protein gets one entry after TCRdb re-called the multiplex PCR reads with MiXCR. The sample carries 90,000 to 100,000 distinct CDR3 sequences, around 37% recorded once. The sample holds many counts of this clonotype. This clonotype originated in a human donor with low-grade glioma or glioblastoma, undergoing nonglioma brain surgery, or in good health (not recorded which). The rearrangement uses TRBV6-2 or TRBV6-3 and TRBJ2-2; 9 positions match TRBD1. Material: glioma tissue, nonneoplastic brain tissue, or PBMCs (not recorded which). The CDR3: CASSYRPGTGIAGELFF. The CDR3 DNA follows: TGTGCCAGCAGTTACCGACCCGGGACAGGGATAGCCGGGGAGCTGTTTTTT.